One sample yielded the 25 T cell receptor beta chains listed below, sequenced in a study of blood T cell repertoires in COVID-19. Assay: immunoSEQ multiplex PCR; the TCRdb copy retains only in-frame clones and omits some. The repertoire includes about 170,000 clones, approximately 90% of them detected once, and approximately 0.77% sits in the top ten. The sequencing input was PBMCs or T cells enriched from blood (not recorded which). The receptors originated from a woman between 18 and 29 years old who had recovered from COVID-19.

In its sample, this clone was seen once. The chain has TRBV5-4 and TRBJ1-2; no reliable D call. Trimming took off 6 bases at V and 1 base at J, with 16 bases between the two ends. Germline V gene lookup returns CDR1 SGHNT and CDR2 YYREEE (reference sequence). This CDR3 contains 15 residues. CDR3 loop: CASTTREAVNYGYTF. CDR3 coding DNA: TGTGCCAGCACTACTCGGGAGGCCGTTAACTATGGCTACACCTTC.

The gene calls are TRBV28 and TRBJ2-1; TRBD1 matches at 10 bases. CDR3 length: 15 amino acids. In germline, CDR1 is MDHEN, CDR2 SYDVKM. Germline trimming cut 6 bases from V and 7 bases from J; bases unmatched to any gene: 9. The CDR3 nucleotides are TGTGCCAGCAGCCTTGACAGGGGGCTAATTAATGAGCAGTTCTTC. Protein: CASSLDRGLINEQFF.

The rearrangement links TRBV27 to TRBJ2-5; 13 bases are a match to TRBD2. The V and J ends lost 5 bases and 4 bases, in that order; junction bases with no gene match: 10. There are 17 residues in the CDR3. CDR1 is MNHEY, CDR2 SMNVEV, per germline (reference sequence). The CDR3 region is CASSNSGTSGKVETQYF. The CDR3, as DNA: TGTGCCAGCAGTAACTCCGGGACTAGCGGGAAAGTAGAGACCCAGTACTTC.

This clone occurred once. The chain recombines TRBV6-1 with TRBJ2-2; 12 nucleotides line up with TRBD2. The germline V gene has CDR1 MNHNS and CDR2 SASEGT. The CDR3 has 18 residues. V lost 2 bases, J lost 6 bases, and 10 bases stayed unmatched. CDR3 in amino acids: CASSEYPLAGGPPGELFF. In DNA form, the CDR3 reads TGTGCCAGCAGTGAATATCCGCTAGCGGGAGGGCCTCCCGGGGAGCTGTTTTTT.

The chain recombines TRBV2 with TRBJ1-5; no definite D call. From germline, CDR1 is SNHLY and CDR2 FYNNEI. V lost 7 bases to trimming and J lost 2 bases, with 6 bases between them. The CDR3 is 12 residues long. CDR3 DNA sequence: TGTGCCAGCACTGTTGGCAATCAGCCCCAGCATTTT. It yields the protein CASTVGNQPQHF.

This clone appeared once. This sequence joins TRBV10-1 and TRBJ1-1; possible D gene TRBD1, 5 bases. This CDR3 region has 16 residues. CDR1 and CDR2 (germline): WNHNN, SYGVQD (reference sequence). Trimming left V 2 bases short and J 6 bases short, with 19 bases between. DNA of the CDR3: TGCGCCAGCAGTGAGGGAAGGGCAGGGAAGTCCCCTGAAGCTTTCTTT. Its protein is CASSEGRAGKSPEAFF.

The chain uses TRBV24-1 and TRBJ2-1, with TRBD2 identical over 11 bases. The length of the CDR3 is 16 residues. J gave up 4 bases and V 2 bases, and 3 bases lay outside the gene matches. CDR1 KGHDR and CDR2 SFDVKD come from the germline V gene. In nucleotides, the CDR3 is TGTGCCACCAGTGATTGGGGACTAGCGGATTACAATGAGCAGTTCTTC. Protein sequence: CATSDWGLADYNEQFF.

The count of this clone is one. The gene calls are TRBV7-2 and TRBJ2-5, with 7 positions matching TRBD2. The CDR3 covers 17 residues. V was pared by 0 bases and J by 2 bases, with 9 bases of the junction left unmatched. Germline-derived CDR1 and CDR2 are SGHTA and FQGNSA. The CDR3 reads CASSLAPGGGLQETQYF. CDR3 bases: TGTGCCAGCAGCTTAGCGCCCGGGGGAGGGCTTCAAGAGACCCAGTACTTC. The complete variable domain, with remaining parts taken from reference TRBV7-2 and TRBJ2-5, reads GAGVSQSPSNKVTEKGKDVELRCDPISGHTALYWYRQSLGQGLEFLIYFQGNSAPDKSGLPSDRFSAERTGGSVSTLTIQRTQQEDSAVYLCASSLAPGGGLQETQYFGPGTRLLVL.

The rearrangement links TRBV7-6 to TRBJ2-1; 13 bases align to TRBD2. CDR1 and CDR2 from the germline V gene are SGHVS and FNYEAQ. This CDR3 is built from 15 residues. With 6 bases clipped from V and 6 bases from J, the junction kept 5 bases outside the gene matches. CDR3 protein: CASRPTSGRANEQFF. CDR3 in DNA: TGTGCCAGCAGACCCACTAGCGGGAGGGCCAATGAGCAGTTCTTC.

The CDR3 protein is CASSLTSGGYGYTF. Here the CDR3 DNA reads TGTGCCAGCAGTTTGACCTCAGGGGGGTATGGCTACACCTTC. This sequence joins TRBV28 and TRBJ1-2; 7 bases are shared with TRBD1. V lost 3 bases to trimming and J lost 5 bases; unmatched junction nucleotides: 6. Germline V lookup: CDR1 MDHEN, CDR2 SYDVKM. The CDR3 consists of 14 residues.

The chain recombines TRBV11-2 with TRBJ2-5; the D gene is possibly TRBD1 (6 bases). Trimming left V 6 bases short and J 5 bases short, with 19 bases between. This CDR3 contains 15 residues. Germline CDR1 SGHAT, CDR2 FQNNGV. CDR3 nucleotide sequence: TGTGCCAGCAGTCCTGACTGGGGGCCTCGGGAGACCCAGTACTTC. It yields the protein CASSPDWGPRETQYF.

The V and J genes are TRBV10-1 and TRBJ2-2; 7 nucleotides agree with TRBD2. The CDR3 runs to 16 residues. CDR1 and CDR2 (germline): WNHNN, SYGVQD (reference sequence). Losses at the gene ends were 1 base for V and 4 bases for J; bases not matched to a gene: 6. Here the CDR3 reads CASSELWEGGTGELFF. CDR3 nucleotides: TGCGCCAGCAGTGAGTTGTGGGAGGGCGGCACCGGGGAGCTGTTTTTT.

The chain links TRBV3-1 (or the pseudogene TRBV3-2) to TRBJ2-1, with D perhaps TRBD2 (6 bases). The CDR3 spans 14 residues. Trimming stripped 4 bases from V and 10 bases from J, with 17 bases between. Looked up from germline, CDR1 is LGHDT and CDR2 is YNNKEL (reference sequence). CDR3 protein: CASSPDRGSNEQFF. CDR3 in DNA: TGTGCCAGCAGCCCCGACCGGGGGTCTAACGAGCAGTTCTTC.

The rearrangement joins TRBV7-9 to TRBJ1-1; tentatively, D is TRBD1 (6 bases). CDR3 length equals 18 residues. Germline V gene sequence: CDR1 SEHNR, CDR2 FQNEAQ (reference sequence). The V end was cut by 1 base, the J end by 0 bases, with 18 bases between. CDR3 protein: CASSLEGGAILLNTEAFF. Written as DNA, the CDR3 is TGTGCCAGCAGCTTAGAAGGGGGGGCAATCCTTTTGAACACTGAAGCTTTCTTT.

This sequence joins TRBV12-3 or TRBV12-4 and TRBJ1-4; TRBD1 might be the D (6 bases). This CDR3 spans 13 amino acids. V was trimmed by 6 bases and J by 8 bases, leaving 13 bases between them. CDR3 residues: CASSFAGVEKLFF. CDR3 DNA: TGTGCCAGCAGCTTTGCAGGGGTCGAAAAACTGTTTTTT.

CDR3 loop: CASSLMGLAGSLFF. The CDR3 DNA reads as TGTGCCAGCAGCTTAATGGGACTAGCTGGTAGTCTGTTCTTC. The chain is built from TRBV7-8 and TRBJ2-1, with 9 bases fitting TRBD2. The CDR3 is 14 amino acids. V was pared by 2 bases and J by 15 bases, with 11 bases of the junction left unmatched. CDR1 is SGHVS and CDR2 is FQNEAQ in the germline V gene.

This chain connects TRBV16 to TRBJ2-7, with TRBD1 matching over 7 bases. The CDR3 is 15 amino acids. CDR1 and CDR2 (germline): KGHSY, FQNENV. Trimming cost V 4 bases and J 4 bases; bases outside gene matches: 10. CDR3 sequence: CASSLQDRLKYEQYF. CDR3 sequence (DNA): TGTGCCAGCAGCCTACAGGACAGGTTGAAGTACGAGCAGTACTTC.

The rearrangement joins TRBV7-2 to TRBJ2-1, with 7 bases matching TRBD2. Unmatched junction bases numbered 10, after V lost 3 bases and J lost 8 bases. CDR3 length equals 15 residues. Germline CDR1 is SGHTA and CDR2 is FQGNSA. In nucleotides, the CDR3 is TGTGCCAGCAGCTTCGGGAGGCCCTCGGAGTATGAGCAGTTCTTC. Encoded protein: CASSFGRPSEYEQFF.

V is TRBV28 and J is TRBJ2-7; TRBD2 might be the D (5 bases). The ends were cut back, 6 bases at V and 2 bases at J, with 17 bases in the middle. The CDR3 runs to 15 residues. Germline lookup yields CDR1 MDHEN and CDR2 SYDVKM. In DNA form, the CDR3 reads TGTGCCAGCAGCATCAGCTCAACCGGGACCTACGAGCAGTACTTC. Translating it yields CASSISSTGTYEQYF.

This chain uses TRBV7-3 with TRBJ2-3, with 9 bases aligning to TRBD2. J gave up 3 bases and V 5 bases, and 6 bases lay outside the gene matches. The CDR3 is made up of 15 amino acids. From germline, CDR1 is SGHTA and CDR2 FQGTGA. The CDR3 is CASSLRLAETDTQYF. CDR3 in DNA: TGTGCCAGCAGCCTACGACTAGCGGAGACAGATACGCAGTATTTT. Filled out from reference TRBV7-3 and TRBJ2-3, the complete variable domain reads GAGVSQTPSNKVTEKGKYVELRCDPISGHTALYWYRQSLGQGPEFLIYFQGTGAADDSGLPNDRFFAVRPEGSVSTLKIQRTERGDSAVYLCASSLRLAETDTQYFGPGTRLTVL.

This sequence joins TRBV28 and TRBJ1-5; tentative D call: TRBD1 (5 bases). This CDR3 spans 15 amino acids. The V gene's germline CDR1 is MDHEN and CDR2 SYDVKM. V was cut by 4 bases and J by 1 base, with 11 bases left in between. CDR3 region: CASSSFGGSNQPQHF. The CDR3, as DNA: TGTGCCAGCAGTTCCTTTGGGGGGAGCAATCAGCCCCAGCATTTT.

This sequence joins TRBV24-1 and TRBJ2-2; perhaps TRBD1 as D (5 bases). Trimming removed 2 bases at V and 4 bases at J, with 10 bases between. There are 15 residues in the CDR3. The germline CDR1 and CDR2 sequences are KGHDR and SFDVKD. In nucleotides, the CDR3 is TGTGCCACCAGTGATTCGCAGGGAACCACCGGGGAGCTGTTTTTT. Translation: CATSDSQGTTGELFF.

The chain recombines TRBV28 with TRBJ2-7; 11 bases agree with TRBD2. V was pared by 5 bases and J by 0 bases, with 12 bases of the junction left unmatched. The CDR3 totals 18 residues. CDR1 is MDHEN, CDR2 SYDVKM, per germline. The CDR3 DNA reads TGTGCCAGCAGTCCCCCGGGACTAGCGGACTACAGCTCCTACGAGCAGTACTTC. Residues: CASSPPGLADYSSYEQYF.

This sequence joins TRBV5-6 and TRBJ1-3; D perhaps matches TRBD1 (5 bases). This CDR3 region has 16 residues. V lost 5 bases, J lost 4 bases, and 19 bases lay in between. Germline CDR1 reads SGHDT; CDR2 reads YYEEEE. The CDR3 protein is CASSHPGGAGGNTIYF. DNA of the CDR3: TGTGCCAGCAGTCATCCTGGGGGTGCGGGAGGAAACACCATATATTTT.

The DNA for the CDR3 is TGTGCCAGCAGTCCCCCCCTGGGCAGGGGGCCCTCGGGTGAGCAGTTCTTC. This translates into CASSPPLGRGPSGEQFF. The chain couples TRBV27 to TRBJ2-1; TRBD1 matches at 8 bases. With V trimmed by 5 bases and J by 9 bases, 18 bases remained unmatched. Germline V gene sequence: CDR1 MNHEY, CDR2 SMNVEV (reference sequence). The CDR3 covers 17 residues.